The present T cell receptor (beta chain) was sequenced within a study of cytomegalovirus exposure and HLA in healthy donors. Findings and caveats of the study: Most CMV-associated TCR beta chains were later found to appear HLA-restricted.

CDR3 length: 13 amino acids. In germline, CDR1 is KGHSH, CDR2 LQKENI. V shed 3 bases and J shed 3 bases, with 8 bases lying between them. PCR primers comprised 60 Vbeta and 13 Jbeta primers. TCRdb's table, derived via immunoSEQ multiplex PCR, lists solely in-frame clones and lacks some. Here the sample spans roughly 120,000 clones, more than 65% being singletons. The donors comprised healthy bone marrow donors. Of note for this clone: The antigen is undetermined.

The chain carries TRBV18 and TRBJ1-1, with unresolved D. The sample comprised PBMCs. The sequence was collected from a woman aged 18-35 years in good health and CMV-seropositive. CDR3 protein: CASSPDGDTEAFF. The CDR3 DNA follows: TGTGCCAGCTCACCCGACGGGGACACTGAAGCTTTCTTT.